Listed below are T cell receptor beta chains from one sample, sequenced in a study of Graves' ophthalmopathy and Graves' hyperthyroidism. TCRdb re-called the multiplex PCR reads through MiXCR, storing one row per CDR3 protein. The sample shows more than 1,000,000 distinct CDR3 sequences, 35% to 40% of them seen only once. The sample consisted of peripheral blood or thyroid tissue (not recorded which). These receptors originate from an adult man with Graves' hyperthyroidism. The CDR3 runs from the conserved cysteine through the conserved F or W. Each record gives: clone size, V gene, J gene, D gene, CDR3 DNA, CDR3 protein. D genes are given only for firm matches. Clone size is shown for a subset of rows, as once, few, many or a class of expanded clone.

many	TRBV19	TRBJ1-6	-	TGTGCCAGCCGACAGAGCTCCTATAATTCACCCCTCCACTTT	CASRQSSYNSPLHF
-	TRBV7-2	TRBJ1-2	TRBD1	TGTGCCAGCAGTCCCTCGGACAGGGCGGCTTCTGGCTACACCTTC	CASSPSDRAASGYTF
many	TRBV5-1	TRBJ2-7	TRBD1	TGCGCCAGCAGCTGGGGGCAGGGGGAGAGTTACGAGCAGTACTTC	CASSWGQGESYEQYF
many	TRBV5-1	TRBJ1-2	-	TGCGCCAGCAGCTCCCCTTCCTCTGGCTACACCTTC	CASSSPSSGYTF
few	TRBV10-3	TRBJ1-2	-	TGTGCCAGCAGTCGGGGTTACTATGGCTACACCTTC	CASSRGYYGYTF
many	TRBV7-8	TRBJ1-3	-	TGTGCCAGCAGCTGGTCGGATTTCTCTGGAAACACCATATATTTT	CASSWSDFSGNTIYF
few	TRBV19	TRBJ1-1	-	TGTGCCAGTAGTGCGAGAGGGAGGAACACTGAAGCTTTCTTT	CASSARGRNTEAFF
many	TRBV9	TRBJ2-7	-	TGTGCCAGCAGCGTAACGGGGGACTCCTACGAGCAGTACTTC	CASSVTGDSYEQYF
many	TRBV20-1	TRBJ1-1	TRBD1	TGCAGTGCTGACCCTGTGGGACAGGGGTCCTCCATGAACACTGAAGCTTTCTTT	CSADPVGQGSSMNTEAFF
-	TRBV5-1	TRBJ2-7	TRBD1	TGCGCCAGCAGCTTGGGGCCGGACAGGGTAAGGGGTTACGAGCAGTACTTC	CASSLGPDRVRGYEQYF
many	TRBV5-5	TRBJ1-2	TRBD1	TGTGCCAGCAGCCGGACGTCGGGACAGGGGAACTATGGCTACACCTTC	CASSRTSGQGNYGYTF
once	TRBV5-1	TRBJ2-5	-	TGCGCCAGCAGCTTAGGCGAACAGGGACTCCCTCAAGAGACCCAGTACTTC	CASSLGEQGLPQETQYF
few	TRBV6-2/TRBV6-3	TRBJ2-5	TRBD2	TGTGCCAGCCGCCGGCTAGCGGGAGTAGAGACCCAGTACTTC	CASRRLAGVETQYF